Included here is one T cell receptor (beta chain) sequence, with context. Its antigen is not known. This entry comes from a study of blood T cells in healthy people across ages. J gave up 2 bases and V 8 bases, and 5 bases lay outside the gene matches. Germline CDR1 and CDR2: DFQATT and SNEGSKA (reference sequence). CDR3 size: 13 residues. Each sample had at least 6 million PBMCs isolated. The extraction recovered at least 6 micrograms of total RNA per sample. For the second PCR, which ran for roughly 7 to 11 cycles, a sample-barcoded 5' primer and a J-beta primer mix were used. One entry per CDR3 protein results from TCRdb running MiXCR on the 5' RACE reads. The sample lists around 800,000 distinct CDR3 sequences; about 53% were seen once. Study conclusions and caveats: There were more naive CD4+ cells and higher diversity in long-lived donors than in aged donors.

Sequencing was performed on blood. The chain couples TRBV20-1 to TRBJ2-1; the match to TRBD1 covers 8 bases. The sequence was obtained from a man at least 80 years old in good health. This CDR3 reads CSPLTGAYNEQFF. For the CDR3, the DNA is TGCAGTCCCCTGACAGGGGCCTACAATGAGCAGTTCTTC.